This T cell receptor (beta chain) was profiled in a study of T cell changes during pregnancy in multiple sclerosis. The V end lost 0 bases, the J end lost 4 bases, and 12 bases lay between the germline ends. The CDR3 runs 15 residues. Germline CDR1 is SGHDN and CDR2 is FVKESK. Clones were read by immunoSEQ multiplex PCR, and TCRdb kept only the in-frame ones, dropping some. Of fewer than 50,000 clones listed, almost 95% are singletons. This clone was seen just once. The sequencing here drew on CD8+ T cells from peripheral blood mononuclear cells, taken in the third trimester of pregnancy. The source of this sequence is a female donor with multiple sclerosis, enrolled in a pregnancy study. This rearrangement joins TRBV14 to TRBJ1-2, with a weak D call TRBD1 (6 bases). The CDR3 here is CASSQDRAGVYGYTF. CDR3 coding DNA: TGTGCCAGCAGCCAAGATAGGGCAGGGGTCTATGGCTACACCTTC.